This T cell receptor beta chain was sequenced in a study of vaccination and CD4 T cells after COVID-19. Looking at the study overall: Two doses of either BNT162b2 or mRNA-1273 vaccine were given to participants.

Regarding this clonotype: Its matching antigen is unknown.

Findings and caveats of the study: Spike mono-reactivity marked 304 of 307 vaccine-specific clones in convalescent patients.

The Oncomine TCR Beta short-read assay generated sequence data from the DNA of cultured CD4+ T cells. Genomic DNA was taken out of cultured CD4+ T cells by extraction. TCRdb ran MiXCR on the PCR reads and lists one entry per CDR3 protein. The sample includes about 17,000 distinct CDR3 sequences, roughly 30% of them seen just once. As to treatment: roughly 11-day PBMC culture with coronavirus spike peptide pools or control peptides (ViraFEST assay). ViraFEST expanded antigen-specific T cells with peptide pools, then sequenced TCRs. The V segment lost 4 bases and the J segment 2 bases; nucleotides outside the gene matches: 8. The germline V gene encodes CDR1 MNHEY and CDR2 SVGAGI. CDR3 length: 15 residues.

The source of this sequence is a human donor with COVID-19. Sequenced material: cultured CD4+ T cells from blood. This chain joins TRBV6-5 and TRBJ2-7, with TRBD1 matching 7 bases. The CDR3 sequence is CASSSPGQKAYEQYF. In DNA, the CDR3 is TGTGCCAGCAGTTCACCGGGACAGAAGGCCTACGAGCAGTACTTC.